This T cell receptor (beta chain) came from a study of T cell responses to AZD1222 COVID-19 vaccine. General study results and limits: Per reports, nearly half of all spike-specific TCRs target regions that are unmutated in variants.

Libraries were prepared by immunoSEQ multiplex PCR; TCRdb keeps only in-frame clonotypes and omits some of them. In the table there are approximately 150,000 clones, around nine tenths of which are singletons. The CDR3 extends over 19 amino acids. Trimming stripped 5 bases from V and 0 bases from J, with 23 bases between. The germline CDR1 and CDR2 sequences are MNHNY and SVGAGI (reference sequence). Points on this clone: Antigen: not known.

V is TRBV6-6 and J is TRBJ2-1, with D possibly being TRBD2 (6 bases). This clonotype originated in an adult who received the AZD1222 COVID-19 vaccine. The sequencing used peripheral blood, collected 28 days after the second AZD1222 dose. In nucleotides, the CDR3 is TGTGCCAGCAGTCGACCAAGGGGATCTGCGGGATCCTCCTACAATGAGCAGTTCTTC. Translation: CASSRPRGSAGSSYNEQFF.